The clone carrying this T cell receptor (beta chain) was counted at least ten times. What it binds is unknown. The data originate from a study of response to subunit inactivated influenza vaccine. MiXCR, run by TCRdb on the RT-PCR reads, gives a single entry per CDR3 protein. The sample has hundreds of thousands of distinct CDR3 sequences, around a sixth seen once. Study-wide results and limits: Authors suggested few new T cells are recruited by each seasonal influenza vaccination.

V dropped 5 bases and J dropped 3 bases, with 20 bases sitting between them. This CDR3 contains 17 residues. The V gene's germline CDR1 is SGHTA and CDR2 FQGNSA. This TCR was recovered from a man aged 45 to 65 who received an inactivated influenza vaccine. The chain uses TRBV7-2 and TRBJ2-1; weak D call: TRBD2 (5 bases). This specimen was PBMCs from blood, taken 11 to 12 days after vaccination. The DNA of the CDR3 is TGTGCCAGCAGCCCCTATCTAGCCCACATCTTCTACAATGAGCAGTTCTTC. This gives the protein CASSPYLAHIFYNEQFF.